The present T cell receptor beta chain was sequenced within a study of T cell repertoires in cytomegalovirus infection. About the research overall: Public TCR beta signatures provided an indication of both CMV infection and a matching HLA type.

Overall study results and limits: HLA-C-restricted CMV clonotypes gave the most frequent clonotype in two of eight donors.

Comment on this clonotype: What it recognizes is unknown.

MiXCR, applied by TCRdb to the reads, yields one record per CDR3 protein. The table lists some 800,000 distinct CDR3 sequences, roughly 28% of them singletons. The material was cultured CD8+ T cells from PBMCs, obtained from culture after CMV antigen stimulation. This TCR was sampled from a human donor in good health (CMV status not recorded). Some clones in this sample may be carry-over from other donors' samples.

CDR3 loop: CASSLGTGGLQPQHF. CDR3 in DNA: TGCGCCAGCAGCTTGGGGACAGGGGGTTTGCAGCCCCAGCATTTT. The chain is built from TRBV5-1 and TRBJ1-5, with 10 bases matching TRBD1. The V gene end was trimmed by 0 bases and the J gene end by 7 bases; junction bases not matched to a gene: 4. Per the germline V gene, CDR1 is SGHRS and CDR2 is YFSETQ. CDR3 size: 15 residues.